This T cell receptor (beta chain) appears in the sequencing data of a study of blood T cell repertoires in COVID-19. Study in general: From the United States, Italy and Spain came samples of acute and convalescent COVID-19.

Authors' data handling: Reference gene primers were amplified, and this amplification served to estimate nucleated cell counts. Sequencing used immunoSEQ multiplex PCR; TCRdb keeps in-frame clones, though not all of them. The V and J calls and clone size were taken over from that table, and D and trimming were inferred from the DNA. The sample lists under 150,000 clones; about 85% were seen once. CDR3 length: 15 residues. The germline V gene encodes CDR1 SGHRS and CDR2 YFSETQ. V was pared by 5 bases and J by 0 bases, with 13 bases between. The clonotype was recovered from a man aged 35-49 years with active or convalescent COVID-19. Material: peripheral blood. This chain connects TRBV5-1 to TRBJ2-3; D perhaps matches TRBD2 (6 bases). The CDR3 spells CASSTTRGSTDTQYF. The CDR3 DNA reads TGCGCCAGCAGTACGACTAGAGGTAGCACAGATACGCAGTATTTT.